The clone carrying this T cell receptor (beta chain) was seen repeatedly, ten times or more. The data are from a study of T-cell reconstitution after alpha-beta-depleted transplantation in children. Researchers prepared the TCRbeta library using unique molecular identifiers, the study reports. One entry per CDR3 protein results from TCRdb running MiXCR on the PCR reads. There are 150,000 to 250,000 distinct CDR3 sequences in the sample; 13% to 15% occur only once, and 13% lies in the top ten. The CDR3 contains 17 residues. V was cut by 8 bases and J by 3 bases, with 23 bases left in between. This sequence was found in a human donor who donated a stem cell graft to a child with acute lymphoblastic leukemia. The sequenced sample was PBMCs from the stem cell graft donor, obtained from the stem cell graft. This chain connects TRBV12-3 or TRBV12-4 to TRBJ1-5, with D possibly being TRBD1 (6 bases). In nucleotides, the CDR3 is TGTGCCAGCCAACACACTATTTTTCAGGGGTACAATCAGCCCCAGCATTTT. Protein sequence: CASQHTIFQGYNQPQHF.